The entry below describes one T cell receptor (beta chain). This same CDR3 is encoded by further DNA sequences in the sample. Germline V lookup: CDR1 KGHSH, CDR2 LQKENI. The CDR3 consists of 14 residues. The V end lost 2 bases, the J end lost 0 bases, and 5 bases lay between the germline ends. The record originates from a study of shared clonotypes between healthy human individuals. Here immunoSEQ multiplex PCR was the method, and the copy in TCRdb shows in-frame clones only, minus some. The sample yields over a million clones, approximately 80% seen once. The genes are TRBV18 and TRBJ1-3, with no clear D. Sample: memory CD4+ T cells from PBMCs. Subset described: CD45RA-negative fraction. The sequence came from a man between 18 and 29 years old in good health. Some clones in this sample may be carry-over from other donors' samples. The CDR3: CASSPGNSGNTIYF. The DNA for the CDR3 is TGTGCCAGCTCACCAGGAAACTCTGGAAACACCATATATTTT.